Listed below are T cell receptor beta chains from one sample, sequenced in a study of CD8 T cells in ankylosing spondylitis. TCRdb analysed the 5' RACE reads with MiXCR anew, one entry per CDR3 protein. The sample includes roughly 150,000 distinct CDR3 sequences, approximately 7.3% seen only once; the top ten take approximately 13%. The source material was blood, either unsorted or a sorted T cell fraction (not recorded which). Receptors were obtained from a female donor with ankylosing spondylitis or in good health (not recorded which). The CDR3 runs from the conserved cysteine through the conserved F or W. D genes are given only for firm matches. Clone size is stated in some rows and not others, as once, few, many or a class when expanded.

size	V	D	length	J	DNA	CDR3
-	TRBV4-3	TRBD1	16	TRBJ2-1	TGCGCCAGCAGCCAAGACCGGGACAGGCCCTACAATGAGCAGTTCTTC	CASSQDRDRPYNEQFF
many	TRBV10-3	TRBD1	13	TRBJ1-1	TGTGCCATCAGTCAGACAGGGGACACTGAAGCTTTCTTT	CAISQTGDTEAFF
many	TRBV6-6	-	12	TRBJ2-3	TGTGCCAGCCGCCGGAACACAGATACGCAGTATTTT	CASRRNTDTQYF
many	TRBV25-1	TRBD1	12	TRBJ1-2	TGTGCCAGCGCAACAGGGGGCAGTGGCTACACCTTC	CASATGGSGYTF
many	TRBV7-6	TRBD1	14	TRBJ1-1	TGTGCCAGCAGCGGAAACAGGGGGGGCACTGAAGCTTTCTTT	CASSGNRGGTEAFF
many	TRBV5-1	TRBD1	16	TRBJ1-1	TGCGCCAGCAGCTCAGGGACAGGGGGGAAGATCACTGAAGCTTTCTTT	CASSSGTGGKITEAFF
many	TRBV15	TRBD2	16	TRBJ2-5	TGTGCCACCAGCAGACTTTCCGGGGGGGCCAGGGAGACCCAGTACTTC	CATSRLSGGARETQYF
many	TRBV11-2	TRBD2	16	TRBJ2-7	TGTGCCAGCAGCTCCCTAGCGGGGGGGAGCTCCTACGAGCAGTACTTC	CASSSLAGGSSYEQYF
many	TRBV5-1	TRBD1	16	TRBJ2-3	TGCGCCAGCAGCCTCCCCGGGACAGGGGCAACAGATACGCAGTATTTT	CASSLPGTGATDTQYF
many	TRBV5-1	-	15	TRBJ1-6	TGCGCCAGCAGCTTGGGACATGGAGATAATTCACCCCTCCACTTT	CASSLGHGDNSPLHF
many	TRBV11-2	TRBD1	14	TRBJ1-1	TGTGCCAGCAGTGGGACAGGGGGATGGACTGAAGCTTTCTTT	CASSGTGGWTEAFF
many	TRBV7-9	-	14	TRBJ1-1	TGTGCCAGCAGCTCATGGGAGGAGAACACTGAAGCTTTCTTT	CASSSWEENTEAFF
few	TRBV7-2	-	12	TRBJ2-1	TGTGCCAGCAGCTTTCCCTCCAATGAGCAGTTCTTC	CASSFPSNEQFF
many	TRBV6-5	-	14	TRBJ1-5	TGTGCCAGCAGTTCCGTTCCGAGCAATCAGCCCCAGCATTTT	CASSSVPSNQPQHF
many	TRBV9	-	13	TRBJ1-1	TGTGCCAGCAGCGTAGGGCTGGACACTGAAGCTTTCTTT	CASSVGLDTEAFF
many	TRBV12-3/TRBV12-4	TRBD1	11	TRBJ1-2	TGTGCCAGCAACAGGGGGTATGGCTACACCTTC	CASNRGYGYTF
many	TRBV29-1	TRBD2	13	TRBJ2-5	TGCAGCTCCCGGGGGGGGGAAGGGGAGACCCAGTACTTC	CSSRGGEGETQYF
many	TRBV2	-	14	TRBJ1-2	TGTGCCAGCAGCTCAACAGCAGCTAACTATGGCTACACCTTC	CASSSTAANYGYTF
many	TRBV25-1	-	14	TRBJ1-1	TGTGCCAGCAGCCTGGGGGTTACGAACACTGAAGCTTTCTTT	CASSLGVTNTEAFF
many	TRBV6-5	-	16	TRBJ2-7	TGTGCCAGCAGTTACACCCGACAGGCGATAAACTACGAGCAGTACTTC	CASSYTRQAINYEQYF
many	TRBV20-1	-	12	TRBJ2-7	TGCAGTGCAGTGACAGATTCCTACGAGCAGTACTTC	CSAVTDSYEQYF
-	TRBV18	-	13	TRBJ1-1	TGTGCCAGCTCTCAAACTTCGGGCACTGAAGCTTTCTTT	CASSQTSGTEAFF
many	TRBV2	TRBD2	16	TRBJ2-1	TGTGCCAGCAGTGAAGGGGGACTAGCGGGACACAATGAGCAGTTCTTC	CASSEGGLAGHNEQFF
many	TRBV5-1	-	15	TRBJ1-4	TGCGCCAGCAGCTTGATGGGGAAGCGTAATGAAAAACTGTTTTTT	CASSLMGKRNEKLFF
many	TRBV12-3/TRBV12-4	TRBD1	16	TRBJ1-5	TGTGCCAGCACCCAATTCGGGACAGGGGGCAATCAGCCCCAGCATTTT	CASTQFGTGGNQPQHF
many	TRBV12-5	-	15	TRBJ1-3	TGTGCTAGTGGTTTAGGTCGGATGGCTGGAAACACCATATATTTT	CASGLGRMAGNTIYF
-	TRBV30	-	15	TRBJ1-2	TGTGCCTGGAGTGTACAGGAGGGAGGAGGATATGGCTACACCTTC	CAWSVQEGGGYGYTF
many	TRBV11-2	TRBD2	16	TRBJ2-2	TGTGCCAGCAGCGAAGGACTAGCGGGGGGGACCGGGGAGCTGTTTTTT	CASSEGLAGGTGELFF
many	TRBV25-1	-	17	TRBJ2-7	TGTGCCAGCAGTGGTTGGAATAGACAGACTACGGGACTCGAGCAGTACTTC	CASSGWNRQTTGLEQYF
many	TRBV20-1	TRBD2	13	TRBJ2-7	TGCAGTGCCCCCGAAGCGGGGGCGAGGGAGCAGTACTTC	CSAPEAGAREQYF
few	TRBV30	-	13	TRBJ1-1	TGTGCCTGGTCCCTCGGTATGAACACTGAAGCTTTCTTT	CAWSLGMNTEAFF
many	TRBV6-1	-	13	TRBJ1-2	TGTGCCAGCAGTGAAGATTCTAACTATGGCTACACCTTC	CASSEDSNYGYTF
many	TRBV27	-	15	TRBJ1-1	TGTGCCAGCAGTTTTCAAGGACAGCCGAACACTGAAGCTTTCTTT	CASSFQGQPNTEAFF